This entry describes one T cell receptor (beta chain). The antigen remains unidentified. The source of the sample is a study of T cell responses to AZD1222 COVID-19 vaccine. Study summary: Doses given second, at about 4 or about 12 weeks, were pooled. Study results and caveats: Donors in the cohort were predominantly white British and more often female, and clonal diversity was possibly underestimated. At baseline, seropositivity was found in only a handful of AZD1222 recipients.

Only in-frame clones appear in the TCRdb table, and some are missing; sequencing was by immunoSEQ multiplex PCR. The sample records approximately 79,000 clones, 80% to 90% being singletons. The germline V gene encodes CDR1 WSHSY and CDR2 SAAADI. The CDR3 is 13 amino acids. Trimming removed 6 bases at V and 8 bases at J, with 11 bases between. The source was peripheral blood, collected on day 0 of AZD1222 vaccination. This receptor was identified in an adult in good health. The chain links TRBV10-2 to TRBJ1-6; D gene ambiguous. CDR3 sequence: CASRGSQYSPLHF. The CDR3 bases are TGCGCCAGCAGGGGGTCTCAATATTCACCCCTCCACTTT.